This T cell receptor beta chain was profiled in a study of T cell clonotyping in hematopoietic cell transplantation. The study's findings and limits: Cells were unsorted, so CD4 and CD8 contributions were not separated.

V lost 3 bases, J lost 5 bases, and 10 bases lay in between. This CDR3 is built from 13 residues. Germline CDR1 and CDR2: MRHNA and SNTAGT. Details on this clone: The antigen is not known.

Clones were read by immunoSEQ multiplex PCR, and TCRdb kept only the in-frame ones, dropping some. Among fewer than 70,000 clones listed, 90% to 95% were seen once. This chain connects TRBV6-4 to TRBJ1-1, with a weak D call TRBD1 (5 bases). Source material: peripheral blood mononuclear cells. The source of this sequence is a man aged 45 to 65 in good health. Some clones in this sample may be carry-over from other donors' samples. CDR3 nucleotides: TGTGCCAGCAGTGAGGGGGAAAATACTGAAGCTTTCTTT. Translated, it gives CASSEGENTEAFF.